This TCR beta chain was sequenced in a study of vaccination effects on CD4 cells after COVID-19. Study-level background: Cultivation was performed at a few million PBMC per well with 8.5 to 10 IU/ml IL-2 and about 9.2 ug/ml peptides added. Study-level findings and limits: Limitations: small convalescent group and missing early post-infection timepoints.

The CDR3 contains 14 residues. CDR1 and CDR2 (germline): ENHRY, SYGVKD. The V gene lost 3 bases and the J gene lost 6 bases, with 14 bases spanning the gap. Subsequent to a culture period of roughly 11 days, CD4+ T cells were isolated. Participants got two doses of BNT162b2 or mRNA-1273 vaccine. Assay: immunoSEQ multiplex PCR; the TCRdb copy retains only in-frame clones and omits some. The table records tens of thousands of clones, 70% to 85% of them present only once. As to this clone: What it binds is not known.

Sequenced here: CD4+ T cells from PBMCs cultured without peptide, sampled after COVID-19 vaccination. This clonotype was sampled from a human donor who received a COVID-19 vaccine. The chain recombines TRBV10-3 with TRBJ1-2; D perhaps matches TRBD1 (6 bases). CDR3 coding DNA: TGTGCCATCAGTGATTTGAGGACAGATAATGGCTACACCTTC. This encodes CAISDLRTDNGYTF.